This T cell receptor beta chain was recorded in a study of shared clonotypes between healthy human individuals (dated by TCRdb to 2020 to 2022). Background on the whole study: The cohort comprised two women and a few men aged 18 to 49 years. For each donor, CD4 naive and CD4 memory were each run on three plates, CD8 naive on two plates, and CD8 memory on one plate. Blood TCR repertoires of several healthy adults were deeply sequenced to estimate repertoire size and the extent of clonotype sharing between individuals. To increase sequencing depth and limit assay-specific biases, TCR repertoire library preparation and sequencing were carried out by different laboratories using diverse techniques. Per donor, leukapheresis produced somewhere between about 0.85 and 10 billion PBMCs.

The donors were healthy, HIV-negative adults who had no recently reported acute infections or vaccinations. All donors were Caucasian adults living in Nashville, Tennessee, USA. CD4+ T cells were enriched through magnetic negative selection, after which naive cells were positively selected on CD45RA and the remaining negative fraction served as the memory subset. Blood was collected by leukapheresis, and PBMCs were isolated by Ficoll-Histopaque density gradient centrifugation and then cryopreserved in liquid nitrogen vapor phase. Purity and quantity of every magnetically sorted T cell population were checked by analytical flow cytometry. From each sorted fraction, genomic DNA was isolated and quantified by UV absorbance on a Nanodrop 2000c. TCR CDR3 regions were amplified from genomic DNA by multiplex PCR using the deep immunoSEQ assay. For each cell subset, the extracted genomic DNA was distributed evenly across all wells of several immunoSEQ 96-well plates, and each plate served as one replicate. For sorted subsets, each replicate PCR was loaded with around 200 ng genomic DNA, equivalent to 32,000 or so T cell genomes. Purified libraries were measured with a Qubit 3.0 fluorometer, size-checked on a Bioanalyzer 2100, and measured again with the KAPA Library Quantification kit. A separate single-read 150-cycle Illumina NextSeq 550 flow cell was used to sequence each immunoSEQ 96-well plate. The authors processed their data as follows. Because the immunoSEQ output included only junctional sequences and no quality scores, the filtering could not be the same as the filtering used for full-length reads. To assign V/J genes and CDR3, sequences were annotated against IMGT germline references using PyIR, a Python wrapper for IgBLAST v1.9. Any read was removed if the V/J assignment was weak (E-value above 1e-6), the CDR3 was missing, or the read contained stop codons, out-of-frame junctions, or ambiguous translated residues. V3J clonotypes were defined as sequences sharing an identical inferred V gene, J gene, and CDR3 amino acid sequence. The percentage overlap between two repertoires was calculated by dividing the number of shared unique clonotypes by the size of the smaller repertoire. RTK rarefaction, the Chao1 estimator, and Recon v2.1 estimates of unobserved clonotypes were used to assess repertoire richness. OLGA was used to compute generation probabilities for all TCRbeta clonotypes that the gDNA method yielded from several donors. Imported from immuneACCESS, the table was reduced by TCRdb to in-frame sequences with V and J called. These copies leave out some clones; in studies compared against another copy, an unresolved V gene accounts for under half, and the cause of the remainder is not known. The V and J calls and the clone size are those of that table, but D and trimming were determined from the DNA. The sample table holds 2 million to 2.5 million clones, of which 85% to 95% were seen once. 0.39% of the sample is held by the ten biggest clonotypes.

The study at large found these results: Estimated clonotype richness was generally larger for naive than for memory subsets. Only blood was sampled, and tissue TCR repertoires likely differ from those in blood. When four donors were compared, the shared fraction of clonotypes was around 4.6% for naive CD4, 3% to 4% for naive CD8, 2.3% for memory CD4, and 0.35% to 0.4% for memory CD8. Higher generation probabilities were observed for clonotypes shared by all four sorted-subset donors than for non-shared clonotypes. Pairwise subsampling led to the expectation that sequencing depth would affect the degree of clonotype sharing among donors. The small number of donors limited the genetic and exposure-history diversity represented. Incomplete sequencing was indicated by rarefaction of sorted-subset datasets, despite the large sequencing depth.

Concerning this clone: What this receptor recognizes is not known. No base-level quality is on record; no much larger clone is a single base apart.

CDR1 and CDR2 (SGHRS, YFSETQ) derive from the germline V gene. The germline V end is reduced by 4 bases and the J end by 2 bases; junction bases left unmatched: 6. Measured from the cysteine to the phenylalanine, the CDR3 is 15 residues long. Of all the DNA, just the CDR3 is kept, 45 bases in frame from base 1. In this chain, TRBV5-1 is recombined with TRBJ2-1; TRBD2 lines up with 7 middle nucleotides. The sample consisted of naive CD4+ T cells from PBMCs. What this sample's cell subset or site label stands for: CD45RA+ positively selected. The receptor was derived from a man aged 18 to 29 in good health. Some clones in this sample may be carry-over from other donors' samples. The CDR3 here reads CASSATSVAYNEQFF. The bases read TGCGCCAGCAGCGCAACTAGCGTAGCCTACAATGAGCAGTTCTTC. Extended through the reference TRBV5-1 and TRBJ2-1 proteins, this CDR3 yields the full variable domain: KAGVTQTPRYLIKTRGQQVTLSCSPISGHRSVSWYQQTPGQGLQFLFEYFSETQRNKGNFPGRFSGRQFSNSRSEMNVSTLELGDSALYLCASSATSVAYNEQFFGPGTRLTVL.